This T cell receptor beta chain was found in a study of shared clonotypes between healthy human individuals. Germline-derived CDR1 and CDR2 are SEHNR and FQNEAQ (reference sequence). The CDR3 consists of 15 residues. The germline V and J ends were trimmed by 1 base and 4 bases, with 11 bases remaining between them. General study findings and limits: The study's rarefaction showed incomplete sorted-subset sequencing despite large depth.

The repertoire was sequenced with immunoSEQ multiplex PCR; TCRdb's copy has only in-frame clones and lacks some. The repertoire has around 2,000,000 clones, over 85% of them found once; the top ten carry under 1.5%. Worth noting for this clone: Its specificity is unknown.

As defined, naive CD8 cells were CD45RO-negative and positively selected for CCR7, with terminally differentiated effector memory CD45RA+ cells excluded. Every contributor of samples was a Caucasian grown-up residing in Nashville, Tennessee. The rearrangement links TRBV7-9 to TRBJ2-1; D perhaps matches TRBD1 (5 bases). The sample consisted of naive CD8+ T cells sorted from blood. This sequence was found in a man between 18 and 35 years old in good health. The DNA of the CDR3 is TGTGCCAGCAGCTTAGGACAGCACCCATACAATGAGCAGTTCTTC. Its translation is CASSLGQHPYNEQFF.